A single sample is the source of the 20 T cell receptor beta chains below, sequenced in a study of shared clonotypes between healthy human individuals. Naive CD8 populations comprised CD45RO-negative cells positively selected for CCR7, excluding terminally differentiated effector memory CD45RA+ cells. Sequencing used immunoSEQ multiplex PCR; TCRdb keeps in-frame clones, though not all of them. The top ten clones hold 1% to 1.5% of a sample with some 2 million clones, just under 95% of them seen once. Sequencing was carried out using naive CD8+ T cells sorted from blood. The origin of the receptors is a man between 18 and 35 years old in good health.

The rearrangement joins TRBV19 to TRBJ2-7; TRBD2 is a possible D gene (6 bases). The germline CDR1 and CDR2 sequences are LNHDA and SQIVND (reference sequence). V was trimmed by 5 bases and J by 2 bases, leaving 10 bases between them. CDR3 length: 13 amino acids. CDR3 bases: TGTGCCAGTAGTTTCGGGGGTGCCTACGAGCAGTACTTC. This translates into CASSFGGAYEQYF.

This chain joins TRBV19 and TRBJ1-5; D possibly corresponds to TRBD1 (5 bases). This CDR3 has 20 residues. The V gene lost 2 bases and the J gene lost 2 bases, with 25 bases spanning the gap. The germline V gene has CDR1 LNHDA and CDR2 SQIVND (reference sequence). This CDR3 is CASSIPQGIVRFYGNQPQHF. CDR3 bases: TGTGCCAGTAGTATACCTCAGGGAATTGTTCGGTTTTATGGCAATCAGCCCCAGCATTTT. The whole variable domain, filled in from reference TRBV19 and TRBJ1-5, reads DGGITQSPKYLFRKEGQNVTLSCEQNLNHDAMYWYRQDPGQGLRLIYYSQIVNDFQKGDIAEGYSVSREKKESFPLTVTSAQKNPTAFYLCASSIPQGIVRFYGNQPQHFGDGTRLSIL.

The J gene is TRBJ2-5, the V gene TRBV5-1; TRBD2 is a possible D gene (7 bases). This CDR3 has 19 amino acids. V lost 0 bases to trimming and J lost 2 bases, with 23 bases between them. The germline gives CDR1 SGHRS, CDR2 YFSETQ. The CDR3 protein is CASSLGGPKRAGAQETQYF. In nucleotides, the CDR3 is TGCGCCAGCAGCTTGGGGGGGCCTAAGCGGGCGGGAGCACAAGAGACCCAGTACTTC.

To note about this clone: At the DNA level, this CDR3 is encoded by other sequences in the same sample as well. V usage is TRBV10-2 and J usage is TRBJ2-7, with 10 bases fitting TRBD2. The CDR3 sequence is 14 residues long. Germline V gene data show CDR1 as WSHSY and CDR2 as SAAADI. Trimming removed 3 bases from V and 5 bases from J; junction bases left unmatched: 4. The CDR3, as DNA: TGCGCCAGCAGTGATCCGGGACTAGCGCACGAGCAGTACTTC. As protein: CASSDPGLAHEQYF.

The chain joins TRBV5-6 to TRBJ1-1; no clear D. V gave up 4 bases and J gave up 4 bases, with 11 bases separating them. Germline values: CDR1 SGHDT, CDR2 YYEEEE. The CDR3 has 13 amino acids. In DNA, the CDR3 is TGTGCCAGCAGCCCGGACGGATCCACTGAAGCTTTCTTT. This codes for CASSPDGSTEAFF. Using reference TRBV5-6 and TRBJ1-1 for the parts outside the CDR3, the full variable domain is DAGVTQSPTHLIKTRGQQVTLRCSPKSGHDTVSWYQQALGQGPQFIFQYYEEEERQRGNFPDRFSGHQFPNYSSELNVNALLLGDSALYLCASSPDGSTEAFFGQGTRLTVV.

With regard to this clone: This sample includes further DNA sequences coding for the same CDR3. The chain carries TRBV5-4 and TRBJ2-7, with D unresolved. V lost 0 bases, J lost 6 bases, and 4 bases lay in between. CDR1 and CDR2 (germline): SGHNT, YYREEE (reference sequence). The CDR3 has 11 residues. The CDR3: CASSLGGEQYF. As DNA, the CDR3 is TGTGCCAGCAGCTTGGGAGGCGAGCAGTACTTC. The variable domain in full, with the rest retrieved from reference TRBV5-4 and TRBJ2-7, is ETGVTQSPTHLIKTRGQQVTLRCSSQSGHNTVSWYQQALGQGPQFIFQYYREEENGRGNFPPRFSGLQFPNYSSELNVNALELDDSALYLCASSLGGEQYFGPGTRLTVT.

Note on this clone: Other DNA sequences from this sample encode an identical CDR3 as well. This chain joins TRBV27 and TRBJ2-7; TRBD1 might be the D (5 bases). CDR3 length equals 13 residues. Germline V lookup: CDR1 MNHEY, CDR2 SMNVEV (reference sequence). The V end lost 6 bases, the J end lost 0 bases, and 9 bases lay between the germline ends. The CDR3 here is CASSPDSSYEQYF. CDR3 bases: TGTGCCAGCAGCCCTGACAGCTCCTACGAGCAGTACTTC.

Notes on this clone: A junction end diverges from the germline sequence, so it may reflect a read error. The genes are TRBV7-7 and TRBJ1-5; 8 bases align to TRBD1. There are 17 residues in the CDR3. Germline-derived CDR1 and CDR2 are SSHAT and FNYEAQ (reference sequence). In DNA form, the CDR3 reads TGTGCTAGCAGCTTGCGGGGGATGCAGGGGGCTATTCAGCCCCAGCATTTT. This encodes CASSLRGMQGAIQPQHF. Drawing the rest from reference TRBV7-7 and TRBJ1-5, the complete variable domain is GAGVSQSPRYKVTKRGQDVTLRCDPISSHATLYWYQQALGQGPEFLTYFNYEAQPDKSGLPSDRFSAERPEGSISTLTIQRTEQRDSAMYRCASSLRGMQGAIQPQHFGDGTRLSIL.

J is TRBJ1-3 and V is TRBV5-6; possibly TRBD1 for D (5 bases). CDR3 length: 18 amino acids. CDR1 SGHDT and CDR2 YYEEEE come from the germline V gene. Trimming left V 6 bases short and J 4 bases short, with 26 bases between. The CDR3 DNA is TGTGCCAGCACTAACCCCGGGGGACTCCCATCGCGGGGAAACACCATATATTTT. Translated, it gives CASTNPGGLPSRGNTIYF.

The chain employs TRBV10-3 and TRBJ1-1; tentatively, D is TRBD1 (6 bases). Germline loops: CDR1 ENHRY, CDR2 SYGVKD. The ends were cut back, 0 bases at V and 4 bases at J, with 12 bases in the middle. The CDR3 contains 15 residues. CDR3 sequence: CAISESGGGGTEAFF. DNA for the CDR3: TGTGCCATCAGTGAGTCAGGAGGGGGGGGCACTGAAGCTTTCTTT.

The chain combines TRBV19 with TRBJ2-7, with D possibly matching TRBD2 (6 bases). V was clipped by 8 bases and J by 6 bases, with 14 bases between them. Germline CDR1 LNHDA, CDR2 SQIVND (reference sequence). The CDR3 consists of 12 residues. Here the CDR3 reads CASGLGGIEQYF. Here the CDR3 DNA reads TGTGCCAGTGGCCTCGGGGGAATCGAGCAGTACTTC.

The chain employs TRBV7-9 and TRBJ1-2; no clear D gene. Per germline, CDR1 SEHNR and CDR2 FQNEAQ (reference sequence). Trimming pared 2 bases from V and 1 base from J, leaving 5 bases between. The CDR3 totals 13 residues. The CDR3 loop reads CASSLYVNYGYTF. Written as DNA, the CDR3 is TGTGCCAGCAGCTTATACGTTAACTATGGCTACACCTTC. The full variable domain, its missing parts supplied by reference TRBV7-9 and TRBJ1-2, is DTGVSQNPRHKITKRGQNVTFRCDPISEHNRLYWYRQTLGQGPEFLTYFQNEAQLEKSRLLSDRFSAERPKGSFSTLEIQRTEQGDSAMYLCASSLYVNYGYTFGSGTRLTVV.

The V call is TRBV10-1, the J call TRBJ2-3, with 12 nucleotides matching TRBD2. CDR1 is WNHNN, CDR2 SYGVQD, per germline (reference sequence). V gave up 4 bases and J gave up 5 bases; unmatched junction bases: 4. The CDR3 sequence is 15 residues long. The CDR3 DNA sequence: TGCGCCAGCAGTGGACTAGCGGGAGCGAAAGATACGCAGTATTTT. Its translation: CASSGLAGAKDTQYF.

Written as DNA, the CDR3 is TGTGCCAGCAGCCAGGGGGCAGGGACTGAAGCTTTCTTT. Translating it yields CASSQGAGTEAFF. This chain links TRBV5-5 with TRBJ1-1; 8 bases line up with TRBD1. From germline, CDR1 is SGHKS and CDR2 YYEKEE (reference sequence). The length of the CDR3 is 13 residues. J gave up 5 bases and V 4 bases, and 4 bases lay outside the gene matches.

This chain connects TRBV27 to TRBJ1-1; possibly TRBD1 for D (5 bases). V was pared by 0 bases and J by 5 bases, with 13 bases between. This CDR3 region has 15 residues. Looked up from germline, CDR1 is MNHEY and CDR2 is SMNVEV (reference sequence). The CDR3 is CASSLSNGGGTEAFF. The DNA of the CDR3 is TGTGCCAGCAGTTTATCCAACGGGGGAGGGACTGAAGCTTTCTTT.

This clone has only one observation. This chain links TRBV5-4 with TRBJ1-1; D gene uncertain. This CDR3 spans 13 amino acids. Germline V lookup: CDR1 SGHNT, CDR2 YYREEE (reference sequence). Trimming removed 0 bases at V and 6 bases at J, with 9 bases between. The CDR3: CASSLERVAEAFF. DNA for the CDR3: TGTGCCAGCAGCTTGGAGCGAGTCGCTGAAGCTTTCTTT. The variable domain in full, with the rest retrieved from reference TRBV5-4 and TRBJ1-1, is ETGVTQSPTHLIKTRGQQVTLRCSSQSGHNTVSWYQQALGQGPQFIFQYYREEENGRGNFPPRFSGLQFPNYSSELNVNALELDDSALYLCASSLERVAEAFFGQGTRLTVV.

This clone was observed a single time. This chain links TRBV2 with TRBJ2-5, with D uncertain. Germline V CDR1 and CDR2: SNHLY, FYNNEI. The CDR3 runs to 16 residues. Trimming shortened V by 2 bases and J by 2 bases, and 15 bases separated the two germline ends. The CDR3 nucleotides read TGTGCCAGCAGTGAAATGTTAGCCCCACTACAAGAGACCCAGTACTTC. Residues: CASSEMLAPLQETQYF.

V is TRBV9 and J is TRBJ1-2; a possible D gene is TRBD1 (5 bases). The V gene lost 2 bases and the J gene lost 2 bases, with 13 bases spanning the gap. CDR3 size: 15 residues. The germline CDR1 and CDR2 sequences are SGDLS and YYNGEE. The CDR3 nucleotides read TGTGCCAGCAGCGTTGTGACAGAAGGAAACTATGGCTACACCTTC. Translating it yields CASSVVTEGNYGYTF.

The V and J genes are TRBV7-9 and TRBJ2-3; D is uncertain. V lost 1 base, J lost 2 bases, and 7 bases lay in between. Germline-derived CDR1 and CDR2 are SEHNR and FQNEAQ (reference sequence). The CDR3 is made up of 14 amino acids. CDR3 in amino acids: CASSLGPDTDTQYF. DNA for the CDR3: TGTGCCAGCAGCTTAGGGCCAGACACAGATACGCAGTATTTT.

The J gene is TRBJ2-5, the V gene TRBV28; possible D gene TRBD1, 5 bases. This CDR3 is built from 14 residues. From germline, CDR1 is MDHEN and CDR2 SYDVKM. V was shortened by 2 bases and J by 4 bases, with 11 bases between the two germline ends. Here the CDR3 DNA reads TGTGCCAGCAGTTTAAGGGGCCAGCTAGAGACCCAGTACTTC. This gives the protein CASSLRGQLETQYF.